Presented here are 17 T cell receptor beta chains from one specimen sequenced in a study of T cell responses to AZD1222 COVID-19 vaccine. Assay: immunoSEQ multiplex PCR; the TCRdb copy retains only in-frame clones and omits some. Of 150,000 to 190,000 clones in the sample, over 75% were seen once. Sequenced material: peripheral blood, taken on day 0 of AZD1222 vaccination. These receptors were collected from an adult in good health.

The rearrangement links TRBV28 to TRBJ2-5; D call uncertain. The V and J ends lost 7 bases and 4 bases respectively, with 16 bases between them. The CDR3 totals 14 residues. The germline V gene has CDR1 MDHEN and CDR2 SYDVKM. The CDR3 nucleotides read TGTGCCAGCAACCGCTGGGCGTTGGGAGAGACCCAGTACTTC. Amino acids: CASNRWALGETQYF.

The DNA for the CDR3 is TGTGCCAGCAGTGGAGCCCCAGGGGATTGGCAGCCCCAGCATTTT. It encodes CASSGAPGDWQPQHF. The chain uses TRBV2 and TRBJ1-5, with D possibly being TRBD1 (6 bases). V lost 4 bases and J 7 bases, leaving 17 bases between the germline ends. This CDR3 has 15 amino acids. Germline V gene data show CDR1 as SNHLY and CDR2 as FYNNEI.

This chain uses TRBV25-1 with TRBJ2-7; D unresolved. V was cut by 5 bases and J by 3 bases, with 14 bases left in between. CDR3 length: 14 residues. CDR1 and CDR2 (germline): MGHDK, SYGVNS. The CDR3 here is CASSRRLPIYEQYF. The CDR3 nucleotides read TGTGCCAGCAGTCGTCGTCTGCCAATCTACGAGCAGTACTTC.

The chain has TRBV19 and TRBJ2-2; TRBD1 matches 9 bases. The V and J ends lost 7 bases and 7 bases, in that order; junction bases with no gene match: 7. The CDR3 runs 14 residues. Germline CDR1 LNHDA, CDR2 SQIVND (reference sequence). The CDR3 DNA follows: TGTGCCAGTACCCTACAGGGGGCAATCGGGGAGCTGTTTTTT. This encodes CASTLQGAIGELFF.

The chain couples TRBV24-1 to TRBJ2-5; 8 bases align to TRBD1. CDR3 length: 16 amino acids. With V trimmed by 3 bases and J by 3 bases, 8 bases remained unmatched. Looked up from germline, CDR1 is KGHDR and CDR2 is SFDVKD. CDR3 region: CATSDITGGIKETQYF. CDR3 DNA sequence: TGTGCCACCAGTGATATAACAGGGGGGATAAAAGAGACCCAGTACTTC.

The chain carries TRBV19 and TRBJ1-5; D is uncertain. Germline CDR1 is LNHDA and CDR2 is SQIVND (reference sequence). Trimming removed 6 bases at V and 6 bases at J, with 9 bases between. This CDR3 region has 12 residues. Here the CDR3 reads CASSAFGQPQHF. The DNA of the CDR3 is TGTGCCAGTAGCGCCTTCGGTCAGCCCCAGCATTTT.

This CDR3 is CASSLYRGTEAFF. CDR3 nucleotides: TGTGCCAGCAGTTTGTACAGGGGCACTGAAGCTTTCTTT. V and J are TRBV12-3 or TRBV12-4 and TRBJ1-1; TRBD1 matches at 7 bases. J lost 4 bases, V lost 3 bases, and 2 bases had no gene match. This CDR3 is built from 13 residues.

Here the CDR3 DNA reads TGTGCCAGCATGACAGGGGCTGCTGGGGCCAACGTCCTGACTTTC. Its translation: CASMTGAAGANVLTF. V and J are TRBV27 and TRBJ2-6, with 8 bases lining up with TRBD1. V shed 7 bases, J shed 2 bases, and the junction held 4 bases outside the gene matches. From germline, CDR1 is MNHEY and CDR2 SMNVEV (reference sequence). This CDR3 region has 15 residues.

The chain couples TRBV6-1 to TRBJ1-1; D might be TRBD1 (6 bases). Germline values: CDR1 MNHNS, CDR2 SASEGT. Trimming shortened V by 3 bases and J by 0 bases, and 11 bases separated the two germline ends. This CDR3 is 15 amino acids long. CDR3 bases: TGTGCCAGCAGTGACCGGGACAAGATGAACACTGAAGCTTTCTTT. Amino acids: CASSDRDKMNTEAFF.

The V gene is TRBV18, the J gene TRBJ2-1, with 7 bases that match TRBD2. The junction had 4 bases not matched to a gene; V was cut back by 2 bases and J by 0 bases. This CDR3 has 16 amino acids. The germline V gene has CDR1 KGHSH and CDR2 LQKENI. CDR3 sequence (DNA): TGTGCCAGCTCACCAGGCGGCGGGAGCTCCTACAATGAGCAGTTCTTC. Its protein is CASSPGGGSSYNEQFF.

This chain links TRBV5-8 with TRBJ2-2, with D possibly TRBD1 on 5 matching bases. V lost 4 bases and J 3 bases, leaving 13 bases between the germline ends. Germline CDR1 and CDR2: SGHTS and YDEGEE. This CDR3 comprises 15 residues. DNA of the CDR3: TGTGCCAGCAGCCACAGGAATTCCTACACCGGGGAGCTGTTTTTT. Encoded protein: CASSHRNSYTGELFF.

This clone occurred a few times. The gene calls are TRBV6-2 or TRBV6-3 and TRBJ2-1; D uncertain. From germline, CDR1 is MNHEY and CDR2 SVGEGT. There are 17 residues in the CDR3. The ends were cut back, 5 bases at V and 0 bases at J, with 17 bases in the middle. The CDR3 region is CASSPMLYGVSYNEQFF. The CDR3 region has the DNA TGTGCCAGCAGTCCCATGTTGTATGGAGTCTCCTACAATGAGCAGTTCTTC.

CDR3 coding DNA: TGCAGCGTTGTGAAAAACACTGAAGCTTTCTTT. This encodes CSVVKNTEAFF. The chain has TRBV29-1 and TRBJ1-1; D not certain. The V end lost 4 bases, the J end lost 2 bases, and 5 bases lay between the germline ends. Per germline, CDR1 SQVTM and CDR2 ANQGSEA. The CDR3 has 11 amino acids.

The rearrangement links TRBV6-2 or TRBV6-3 to TRBJ2-4, with unresolved D. V gave up 2 bases and J gave up 2 bases, with 13 bases separating them. In germline, CDR1 is MNHEY, CDR2 SVGEGT. This CDR3 is built from 16 residues. The CDR3: CASSYGSFSSKNIQYF. CDR3 in DNA: TGTGCCAGCAGTTACGGTTCGTTTTCGTCCAAAAACATTCAGTACTTC.

The chain recombines TRBV5-1 with TRBJ1-2; D call uncertain. With 0 bases removed from V and 7 bases from J, the gap between germline ends came to 13 bases. The CDR3 is 14 residues long. Germline V gene data show CDR1 as SGHRS and CDR2 as YFSETQ. The CDR3 loop reads CASSLEAARPGYTF. CDR3 in DNA: TGCGCCAGCAGCTTGGAGGCGGCAAGACCTGGCTACACCTTC.

On this clone itself: One end of the junction does not line up with germline, which may come from a read error. This chain uses TRBV6-4 with TRBJ2-3; TRBD2 matches 8 bases. Per the germline V gene, CDR1 is MRHNA and CDR2 is SNTAGT. The CDR3 length is 14 residues. This CDR3 is CASSQLADTDTQYF. The DNA of the CDR3 is TGTGCCAGCAGTCAACTAGCGGACACAGATACGCAGTACTTT.

This clone was observed once. This chain's CDR3 is CASSSIEGAGGNTIYF. In DNA form, the CDR3 reads TGTGCCAGCAGTTCCATAGAGGGGGCTGGTGGAAACACCATATATTTT. This chain links TRBV6-5 with TRBJ1-3, with 7 bases matching TRBD1. Trimming took 4 bases from V and 3 from J; bases not matched to a gene: 9. Germline CDR1 reads MNHEY; CDR2 reads SVGAGI. The CDR3 covers 16 residues.